Each of the 5 T cell receptor beta chains below was sequenced from the same sample in a study of early T cells in non-severe SARS-CoV-2 infection (dated by TCRdb to about 2021). Library prep was done by 5' RACE. The sequencer was a NextSeq 500. The public reads were run again by TCRdb, first through fastp at Q25 and then through MiXCR, and only productive beta chains were kept. Rows merge per CDR3 protein into single entries with the most common DNA and genes. The sample contains just over 95,000 distinct CDR3 sequences, 11% of them found a single time. Of the sample, approximately 5.3% falls within the top ten clones. The sequenced sample was whole blood. These receptors were taken from an adult who was a healthcare worker with PCR-confirmed SARS-CoV-2 infection or an uninfected control (not recorded which).

This clonotype has a handful of counts. J is TRBJ2-5 and V is TRBV5-4; D call uncertain. Trimming took 3 bases from V and 3 from J, leaving 3 bases between them. CDR3 length: 11 amino acids. Germline lookup yields CDR1 SGHNT and CDR2 YYREEE (reference sequence). CDR3 nucleotide sequence: TGTGCCAGCAGCTGGGAAGAGACCCAGTACTTC. It codes for CASSWEETQYF.

This clonotype was recorded a few times. J is TRBJ2-4 and V is TRBV18, with 12 bases matching TRBD2. Trimming removed 6 bases from V and 6 bases from J; junction bases left unmatched: 3. The germline V gene has CDR1 KGHSH and CDR2 LQKENI. The CDR3 contains 14 residues. DNA of the CDR3: TGTGCCAGCTCGCCGACTAGCGGGGGAAACATTCAGTACTTC. Translation gives CASSPTSGGNIQYF.

J is TRBJ2-5 and V is TRBV27, with D maybe TRBD2 (6 bases). CDR3 length: 15 amino acids. V was clipped by 2 bases and J by 2 bases, with 12 bases between them. Germline CDR1 is MNHEY and CDR2 is SMNVEV (reference sequence). The CDR3 sequence is CASSLGPGDQETQYF. CDR3 sequence (DNA): TGTGCCAGCAGTTTAGGTCCGGGGGATCAAGAGACCCAGTACTTC.

The chain recombines TRBV6-5 with TRBJ1-2; D is undetermined. Germline CDR1 and CDR2: MNHEY and SVGAGI. This CDR3 region has 13 residues. Trimming shortened V by 0 bases and J by 6 bases, and 8 bases separated the two germline ends. CDR3: CASSYSEGNGYTF. The CDR3 DNA reads as TGTGCCAGCAGTTACTCGGAGGGAAATGGCTACACCTTC.

There are many counts of this clonotype. This chain links TRBV14 with TRBJ1-1; D remains unclear. Germline CDR1 is SGHDN and CDR2 is FVKESK. The CDR3 contains 11 residues. The V end lost 3 bases, the J end lost 8 bases, and 7 bases lay between the germline ends. The CDR3 nucleotides read TGTGCCAGCAGCCAGTATTCAGAAGCTTTCTTT. Encoded protein: CASSQYSEAFF.